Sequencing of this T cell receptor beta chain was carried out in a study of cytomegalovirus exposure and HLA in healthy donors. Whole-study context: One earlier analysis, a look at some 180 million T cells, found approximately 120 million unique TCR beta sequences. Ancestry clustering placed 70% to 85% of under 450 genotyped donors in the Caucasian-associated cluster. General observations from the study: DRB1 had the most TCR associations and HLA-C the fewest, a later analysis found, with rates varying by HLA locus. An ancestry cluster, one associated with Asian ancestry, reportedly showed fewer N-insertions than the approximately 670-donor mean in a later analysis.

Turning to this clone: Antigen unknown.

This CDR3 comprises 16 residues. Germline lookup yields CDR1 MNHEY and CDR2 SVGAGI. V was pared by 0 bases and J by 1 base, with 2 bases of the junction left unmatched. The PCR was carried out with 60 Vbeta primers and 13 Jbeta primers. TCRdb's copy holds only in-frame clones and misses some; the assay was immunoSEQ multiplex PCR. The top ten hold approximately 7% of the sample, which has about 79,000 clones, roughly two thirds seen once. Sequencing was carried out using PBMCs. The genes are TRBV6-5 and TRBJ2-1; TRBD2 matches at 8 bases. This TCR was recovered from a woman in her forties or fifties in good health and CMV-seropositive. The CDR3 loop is CASSYSTSGSYNEQFF. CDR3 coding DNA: TGTGCCAGCAGTTACTCCACTAGCGGTTCCTACAATGAGCAGTTCTTC.